These 6 T cell receptor beta chains originate from one sample sequenced in a study of T cell changes during pregnancy in multiple sclerosis (dated by TCRdb to between 2018 and 2021). Library generation was performed with the immunoSEQ multiplex PCR assay. TCRdb limited this immuneACCESS table to in-frame rearrangements with V and J called. A share of clones is missing; checked studies link under half to unresolved V genes, and the rest is unexplained. For this sample there are around 30,000 clones; about 88% appear just once. Of the sample, roughly a tenth falls within the top ten clones. The material was CD8+ T cells from peripheral blood mononuclear cells, obtained in the second trimester of pregnancy. These receptors all stem from a female donor with multiple sclerosis, enrolled in a pregnancy study.

The genes are TRBV19 and TRBJ1-1, with no clear D. This CDR3 comprises 12 residues. Trimming removed 1 base from V and 4 bases from J, with 4 bases in between. The germline V gene encodes CDR1 LNHDA and CDR2 SQIVND (reference sequence). The CDR3 reads CASSIGSTEAFF. DNA of the CDR3: TGTGCCAGTAGTATAGGTAGCACTGAAGCTTTCTTT.

The rearrangement links TRBV9 to TRBJ1-1; no reliable D call. V lost 0 bases and J lost 2, with 11 bases in between. Germline V gene sequence: CDR1 SGDLS, CDR2 YYNGEE. The CDR3 length is 15 residues. CDR3 in amino acids: CASSVVMGLNTEAFF. The CDR3 DNA reads as TGTGCCAGCAGCGTAGTGATGGGCCTAAACACTGAAGCTTTCTTT. Full variable domain (missing parts from reference TRBV9 and TRBJ1-1): DSGVTQTPKHLITATGQRVTLRCSPRSGDLSVYWYQQSLDQGLQFLIQYYNGEERAKGNILERFSAQQFPDLHSELNLSSLELGDSALYFCASSVVMGLNTEAFFGQGTRLTVV.

The chain carries TRBV27 and TRBJ1-2, with TRBD1 as a possible D gene (5 bases). Deletions cut 4 bases from V and 5 bases from J, with 20 bases between. Germline V gene data show CDR1 as MNHEY and CDR2 as SMNVEV (reference sequence). This CDR3 has 16 amino acids. The CDR3 DNA follows: TGTGCCAGCAGTTCCAGGGTGGGGCGCCATGGGTATGGCTACACCTTC. The encoded protein is CASSSRVGRHGYGYTF.

The chain carries TRBV9 and TRBJ1-1; no clear D. Trimming cost V 1 base and J 3 bases, with 7 bases left between them. CDR1 and CDR2 (germline): SGDLS, YYNGEE. CDR3 length equals 13 residues. The CDR3 nucleotides read TGTGCCAGCAGCGTATCGGGGTACACTGAAGCTTTCTTT. Protein: CASSVSGYTEAFF.

V gene TRBV2 combines with J gene TRBJ1-4; 7 nucleotides match TRBD1. With 0 bases clipped from V and 7 bases from J, the junction kept 8 bases outside the gene matches. Looked up from germline, CDR1 is SNHLY and CDR2 is FYNNEI. The CDR3 runs to 16 residues. CDR3 residues: CASSEALGGRGEKLFF. CDR3 nucleotide sequence: TGTGCCAGCAGTGAAGCGCTAGGGGGCCGAGGTGAAAAACTGTTTTTT.

V is TRBV4-1 and J is TRBJ2-5; TRBD2 aligns across 7 bases. The V segment lost 2 bases and the J segment 5 bases; nucleotides outside the gene matches: 11. Germline assignment: CDR1 MGHRA and CDR2 YSYEKL. This CDR3 comprises 16 residues. CDR3 in DNA: TGCGCCAGCAGCCAAAGTAAGGAGCGGGGAGAGGAGACCCAGTACTTC. It codes for CASSQSKERGEETQYF.